These 21 T cell receptor beta chains came from one sample sequenced in a study of blood T cell repertoires in COVID-19. Clones were read by immunoSEQ multiplex PCR, and TCRdb kept only the in-frame ones, dropping some. The sample yields some 350,000 clones, 80% to 90% seen once. Sequencing input: PBMCs or T cells enriched from blood (not recorded which). The receptors originated from a young man who had recovered from COVID-19.

This clone was seen only once. CDR3 sequence reads: CASRPQGFEKLFF. The DNA of the CDR3 is TGTGCCAGCAGGCCTCAGGGTTTTGAAAAACTGTTTTTT. The J gene is TRBJ1-4, the V gene TRBV12-3 or TRBV12-4, with a tentative D call TRBD1 (5 bases). The CDR3 has 13 residues. Between the trimmed V and J ends, which lost 6 bases and 7 bases, there was a span of 12 bases.

This clone came up once. J is TRBJ2-7 and V is TRBV5-1; TRBD2 might be the D (7 bases). Trimming cost V 2 bases and J 4 bases, with 13 bases left between them. There are 14 residues in the CDR3. Germline V lookup: CDR1 SGHRS, CDR2 YFSETQ. The DNA for the CDR3 is TGCGCCAGCAGCTTAATCCGGGGGGCGTACGAGCAGTACTTC. It codes for CASSLIRGAYEQYF.

The gene calls are TRBV3-1 (or the pseudogene TRBV3-2) and TRBJ2-1; D might be TRBD2 (5 bases). The CDR3 sequence is 12 residues long. Germline V CDR1 and CDR2: LGHDT, YNNKEL (reference sequence). V was trimmed by 4 bases and J by 8 bases, leaving 9 bases between them. In DNA, the CDR3 is TGTGCCAGCAGCCTGGGAGACTATGAGCAGTTCTTC. Protein product: CASSLGDYEQFF.

The genes are TRBV28 and TRBJ2-6, with 7 nucleotides matching TRBD1. Germline values: CDR1 MDHEN, CDR2 SYDVKM. The ends lost 3 bases at V and 0 bases at J; junction bases unmatched: 17. This CDR3 has 21 residues. DNA of the CDR3: TGTGCCAGCAGTTTCGGCCTAGGGGACAGACCGACCAGCTCTGGGGCCAACGTCCTGACTTTC. Translated: CASSFGLGDRPTSSGANVLTF.

V is TRBV7-9 and J is TRBJ2-1, with D hard to call. This CDR3 contains 14 residues. Trimming removed 5 bases from V and 3 bases from J, with 11 bases in between. The V gene's germline CDR1 is SEHNR and CDR2 FQNEAQ (reference sequence). In DNA, the CDR3 is TGTGCCAGCAGCCAAACGAGCCACTACAATGAGCAGTTCTTC. Amino acid sequence: CASSQTSHYNEQFF.

This clone was seen once. V is TRBV2 and J is TRBJ1-4; no reliable D call. CDR3 length: 11 amino acids. V was pared by 6 bases and J by 8 bases, with 7 bases between. The germline gives CDR1 SNHLY, CDR2 FYNNEI. The CDR3 DNA sequence: TGTGCCAGCAGAGGAGCGGAAAAACTGTTTTTT. Translating it yields CASRGAEKLFF.

V usage is TRBV5-6 and J usage is TRBJ2-7, with TRBD2 matching 12 bases. The CDR3 is 15 amino acids. Trimming at V came to 1 base and at J to 4 bases, leaving 3 bases not matched to a gene. CDR1 and CDR2 from the germline V gene are SGHDT and YYEEEE. Written as DNA, the CDR3 is TGTGCCAGCAGCTTGACTAGCGGGAGGAATTACGAGCAGTACTTC. It encodes CASSLTSGRNYEQYF.

This chain uses TRBV9 with TRBJ2-4; a possible D gene is TRBD2 (6 bases). The CDR3 extends over 16 amino acids. Germline lookup yields CDR1 SGDLS and CDR2 YYNGEE. V gave up 4 bases and J gave up 1 base, with 15 bases separating them. CDR3 residues: CASSPPLGGAKNIQYF. As DNA, the CDR3 is TGTGCCAGCAGCCCCCCCCTAGGAGGGGCCAAAAACATTCAGTACTTC.

V usage is TRBV7-9 and J usage is TRBJ1-1; a possible D gene is TRBD1 (5 bases). The CDR3 has 14 amino acids. The V end was cut by 4 bases, the J end by 0 bases, with 9 bases between. Germline values: CDR1 SEHNR, CDR2 FQNEAQ (reference sequence). Written as DNA, the CDR3 is TGTGCCAGCAGCTACACAGGCATGAACACTGAAGCTTTCTTT. Its protein is CASSYTGMNTEAFF.

The V call is TRBV5-1, the J call TRBJ2-3, with D possibly matching TRBD2 (6 bases). The CDR3 length is 14 residues. Trimming removed 6 bases from V and 0 bases from J, with 11 bases in between. Germline loops: CDR1 SGHRS, CDR2 YFSETQ. The CDR3 bases are TGCGCCAGCAAATTAGCGGAGAGCACAGATACGCAGTATTTT. Translation gives CASKLAESTDTQYF.

This chain links TRBV28 with TRBJ2-7; D possibly corresponds to TRBD1 (5 bases). This CDR3 comprises 16 residues. The V end was cut by 10 bases, the J end by 4 bases, with 26 bases between. Per germline, CDR1 MDHEN and CDR2 SYDVKM. CDR3 nucleotides: TGTGCCACCTACGCCCCTACAGGACGAAAGCTTTACGAGCAGTACTTC. It yields the protein CATYAPTGRKLYEQYF.

The chain couples TRBV7-2 to TRBJ2-3, with D perhaps matching TRBD2 (6 bases). The CDR3 is 13 residues long. Germline loops: CDR1 SGHTA, CDR2 FQGNSA. V shed 7 bases and J shed 2 bases, with 10 bases lying between them. The CDR3 DNA reads TGTGCCAGCACTACTAGCCTCACAGATACGCAGTATTTT. This encodes CASTTSLTDTQYF.

The chain employs TRBV28 and TRBJ2-7, with a tentative D call TRBD1 (5 bases). CDR1 and CDR2 (germline): MDHEN, SYDVKM. The V gene lost 9 bases and the J gene lost 2 bases, with 17 bases spanning the gap. The CDR3 loop spans 14 amino acids. This chain's CDR3 is CASIDAGRTYEQYF. The CDR3 nucleotides read TGTGCCAGTATCGATGCAGGGCGGACCTACGAGCAGTACTTC. Full variable domain (rest looked up from reference TRBV28 and TRBJ2-7): DVKVTQSSRYLVKRTGEKVFLECVQDMDHENMFWYRQDPGLGLRLIYFSYDVKMKEKGDIPEGYSVSREKKERFSLILESASTNQTSMYLCASIDAGRTYEQYFGPGTRLTVT.

This chain uses TRBV29-1 with TRBJ1-2, with D uncertain. Germline CDR1 and CDR2: SQVTM and ANQGSEA. This CDR3 contains 14 residues. The V and J ends lost 4 bases and 5 bases respectively, with 17 bases between them. The CDR3 DNA reads as TGCAGCGTTGGGTCCGCAGGTCTGACGTATGGCTACACCTTC. Protein sequence: CSVGSAGLTYGYTF.

The rearrangement joins TRBV29-1 to TRBJ1-4, with 11 bases aligning to TRBD1. J was trimmed by 6 bases and V by 6 bases; bases with no gene match: 0. CDR1 is SQVTM and CDR2 is ANQGSEA in the germline V gene. The CDR3 is 12 amino acids. CDR3 loop: CSVGQGDEKLFF. The CDR3 nucleotides are TGCAGCGTGGGACAGGGGGATGAAAAACTGTTTTTT. The whole variable domain, filled in from reference TRBV29-1 and TRBJ1-4, reads SAVISQKPSRDICQRGTSLTIQCQVDSQVTMMFWYRQQPGQSLTLIATANQGSEATYESGFVIDKFPISRPNLTFSTLTVSNMSPEDSSIYLCSVGQGDEKLFFGSGTQLSVL.

V gene TRBV5-4 combines with J gene TRBJ2-2; a possible D gene is TRBD1 (6 bases). The V and J ends lost 0 bases and 8 bases respectively, with 14 bases between them. The germline V gene encodes CDR1 SGHNT and CDR2 YYREEE (reference sequence). This CDR3 is built from 15 residues. The CDR3, as DNA: TGTGCCAGCAGCTTGGACCGGACAGATCGGGGGGAGCTGTTTTTT. As protein: CASSLDRTDRGELFF.

This clone has just one count. This chain uses TRBV6-4 with TRBJ1-1; D remains unclear. V was clipped by 3 bases and J by 5 bases, with 25 bases between them. Germline loops: CDR1 MRHNA, CDR2 SNTAGT. The CDR3 contains 18 residues. In nucleotides, the CDR3 is TGTGCCAGCAGTGATTATTCCCGAGAGACACCGGCGGGGACTGAAGCTTTCTTT. This translates into CASSDYSRETPAGTEAFF.

This chain uses TRBV3-1 (or the pseudogene TRBV3-2) with TRBJ2-1; no reliable D call. V shed 1 base and J shed 5 bases, with 9 bases lying between them. The CDR3 consists of 14 residues. Germline assignment: CDR1 LGHDT and CDR2 YNNKEL (reference sequence). CDR3 in DNA: TGTGCCAGCAGCCAAGCCCAACAGAACAATGAGCAGTTCTTC. Protein product: CASSQAQQNNEQFF.

There are a few counts of this clone. This chain uses TRBV9 with TRBJ1-1; D is perhaps TRBD1 (5 bases). Germline CDR1 SGDLS, CDR2 YYNGEE. CDR3 length equals 14 residues. V dropped 2 bases and J dropped 8 bases, with 16 bases sitting between them. CDR3 residues: CASSVVRVSSEAFF. CDR3 nucleotides: TGTGCCAGCAGCGTGGTCAGGGTAAGTTCCGAAGCTTTCTTT.

CDR3 nucleotide sequence: TGTGCCAGCAGCTGGTCCAGCGAGTACAATGAGCAGTTCTTC. Encoded protein: CASSWSSEYNEQFF. This rearrangement joins TRBV9 to TRBJ2-1; unclear D gene. V dropped 4 bases and J dropped 4 bases, with 12 bases sitting between them. This CDR3 contains 14 residues. CDR1 SGDLS and CDR2 YYNGEE come from the germline V gene.

This chain's CDR3 is CASSDLISRDPNIHGYTF. The CDR3 DNA reads TGTGCCAGCAGCGACCTTATCTCGAGGGATCCGAACATCCATGGCTACACCTTC. The chain uses TRBV7-8 and TRBJ1-2; D is uncertain. Germline V lookup: CDR1 SGHVS, CDR2 FQNEAQ. The CDR3 extends over 18 amino acids. Trimming left V 5 bases short and J 6 bases short, with 28 bases between.